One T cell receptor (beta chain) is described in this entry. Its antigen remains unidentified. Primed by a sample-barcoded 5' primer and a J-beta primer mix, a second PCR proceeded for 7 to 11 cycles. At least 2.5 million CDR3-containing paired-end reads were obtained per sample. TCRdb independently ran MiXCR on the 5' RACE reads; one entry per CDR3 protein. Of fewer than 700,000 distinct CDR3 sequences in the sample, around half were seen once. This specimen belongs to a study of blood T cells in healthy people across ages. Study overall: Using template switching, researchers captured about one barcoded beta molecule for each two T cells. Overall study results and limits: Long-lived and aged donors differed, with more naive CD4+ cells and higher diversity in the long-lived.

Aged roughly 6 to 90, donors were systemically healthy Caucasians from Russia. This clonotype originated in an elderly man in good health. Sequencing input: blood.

Here the CDR3 DNA reads TGTGCCAGCGGTCTAGCCGGGCGAGAGACCCAGTACTTC. This gives the protein CASGLAGRETQYF. The rearrangement uses TRBV6-6 and TRBJ2-5, with D possibly being TRBD2 (5 bases). V shed 8 bases and J shed 4 bases, with 14 bases lying between them. This CDR3 comprises 13 residues. Per the germline V gene, CDR1 is MNHNY and CDR2 is SVGAGI (reference sequence).